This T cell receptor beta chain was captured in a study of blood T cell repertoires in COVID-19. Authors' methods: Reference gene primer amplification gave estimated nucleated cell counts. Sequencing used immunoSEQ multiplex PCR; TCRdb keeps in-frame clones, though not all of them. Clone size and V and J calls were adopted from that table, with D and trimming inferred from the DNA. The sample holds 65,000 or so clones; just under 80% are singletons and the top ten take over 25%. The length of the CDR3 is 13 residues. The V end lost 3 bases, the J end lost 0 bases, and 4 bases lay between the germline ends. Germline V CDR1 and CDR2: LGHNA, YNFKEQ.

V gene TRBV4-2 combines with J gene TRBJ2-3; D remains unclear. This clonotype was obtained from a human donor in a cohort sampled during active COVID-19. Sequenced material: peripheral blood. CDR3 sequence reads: CASSHTSTDTQYF. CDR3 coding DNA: TGTGCCAGCAGCCACACTAGCACAGATACGCAGTATTTT.